This entry is about one TCR beta chain. Its specificity is not known. Trimming took 5 bases from V and 5 from J, leaving 16 bases between them. The CDR3 has 15 amino acids. Germline assignment: CDR1 SEHNR and CDR2 FQNEAQ (reference sequence). This sample stems from a study of blood T cells in healthy people across ages. Study information: The capture of about one barcoded beta molecule per two T cells was achieved by template switching.

Study-level results: CMV status of donors was not determined, possibly confounding expanded clonotype changes.

Through a sample-barcoded 5' primer and a J-beta primer mix, a second PCR was run for about 6 to 12 cycles. TCRdb reprocessed the 5' RACE reads with MiXCR, giving one entry per CDR3 protein. Of 550,000 to 750,000 distinct CDR3 sequences in the sample, about 21% are singletons; the top ten hold approximately 3.6%. V usage is TRBV7-9 and J usage is TRBJ2-1; possible D gene TRBD1, 6 bases. The sequence was collected from a man aged 65 to 79 in good health. The material sequenced was blood. The CDR3 sequence: CASSTTRGGDNEQFF. The CDR3 coding sequence is TGTGCCAGCAGCACCACAAGAGGGGGAGACAATGAGCAGTTCTTC.